This T cell receptor (beta chain) was found in a study of T cell responses to AZD1222 COVID-19 vaccine. Whole-study results and caveats: Increases in Spike-specific TCR breadth and depth were seen after two AZD1222 doses. Reports indicate that nearly half of spike-specific TCRs are directed at unmutated variant regions. Baseline testing showed seropositivity in only a handful of AZD1222 recipients.

Pooling covered second doses at about 4 or about 12 weeks. Here immunoSEQ multiplex PCR was the method, and the copy in TCRdb shows in-frame clones only, minus some. The sample contains under 150,000 clones, almost 95% of which appear only once. With respect to this clone: What it recognizes is unknown.

V lost 6 bases and J 5 bases, leaving 18 bases between the germline ends. The germline V gene encodes CDR1 SGDLS and CDR2 YYNGEE. The CDR3 contains 14 residues. The chain uses TRBV9 and TRBJ2-7; D may be TRBD1 (7 bases). The clonotype was recovered from an adult who received the AZD1222 COVID-19 vaccine. The sequenced sample was peripheral blood, obtained 28 days after the second AZD1222 dose. CDR3 in DNA: TGTGCCAGCAAGGCGGGACAGCTTCTTCACGAGCAGTACTTC. This encodes CASKAGQLLHEQYF.